This T cell receptor (beta chain) was captured in a study of preoperative IRX-2 immunotherapy in early breast cancer. The protocol was immunoSEQ multiplex PCR, while the TCRdb copy is restricted to in-frame clones and leaves out a portion. This table holds roughly 30,000 clones, approximately 83% found once. The treatment was: preoperative locoregional IRX-2 cytokine immunotherapy. This phase Ib study tested locoregional IRX-2 cytokine immunotherapy given before surgery. Germline CDR1 is SGHNT and CDR2 is YENEEA. Trimming removed 1 base from V and 6 bases from J, with 18 bases in between. The CDR3 extends over 16 amino acids.

This sequence was found in a human donor with breast cancer. The chain employs TRBV11-3 and TRBJ1-2; D is perhaps TRBD1 (5 bases). Sample acquisition took place from a patient treated with IRX-2 immunotherapy. The CDR3 protein is CASSLGLLTEGDGYTF. In DNA form, the CDR3 reads TGTGCCAGCAGCTTAGGGCTGTTGACAGAGGGCGATGGCTACACCTTC.